These T cell receptor beta chains were read from a single sample in a study of shared clonotypes between healthy human individuals. The method was immunoSEQ multiplex PCR; TCRdb's version includes in-frame clones alone and lacks a portion of them. The table records about 2.1 million clones, just over 90% of them present only once. Sequencing was performed on naive CD8+ T cells from PBMCs. These receptors were collected from a man in his late teens or twenties in good health. Some clones in this sample may be carry-over from other donors' samples. Both conserved end residues are part of each CDR3. Some rows mark clone size as missing; the rest say once, few, many or name a class of expanded clone.

V gene	CDR3 length	clone size	J gene	CDR3 protein
TRBV9	15	NA	TRBJ2-7	CASSEFRDNNYEQYF
TRBV27	16	NA	TRBJ2-7	CASSLSLSTFSYEQYF
TRBV27	13	few	TRBJ2-7	CASSFGTTYEQYF
TRBV27	14	NA	TRBJ1-5	CASSPLQGYQPQHF
TRBV10-2	14	NA	TRBJ2-7	CASSESTRSYEQYF
TRBV2	12	NA	TRBJ1-1	CATSPGNTEAFF
TRBV10-1	16	NA	TRBJ1-1	CASSVTGKEWVTEAFF
TRBV27	15	NA	TRBJ2-7	CASSTAGTASYEQYF
TRBV7-6	17	NA	TRBJ2-1	CASSLAFLADRYNEQFF
TRBV27	15	NA	TRBJ1-1	CASSPRTGGHTEAFF
TRBV7-9	15	NA	TRBJ1-4	CASSPTGATNEKLFF